The 18 T cell receptor beta chains below were found in one sample sequenced in a study of T cells after yellow fever vaccination. TCRdb re-called the 5' RACE reads through MiXCR, storing one row per CDR3 protein. The sample contains hundreds of thousands of distinct CDR3 sequences, about 8.7% of which appear only once. Sequencing used PBMCs, obtained on the day of the first yellow fever vaccination. These receptors were collected from a man aged 18 to 35 who received the YFV17D yellow fever vaccine.

In this sample, this clonotype turned up a few times. This rearrangement joins TRBV20-1 to TRBJ2-7; 9 nucleotides align to TRBD1. V lost 6 bases, J lost 4 bases, and 13 bases stayed unmatched. Germline CDR1 DFQATT, CDR2 SNEGSKA (reference sequence). The CDR3 runs 15 residues. CDR3 region: CSAPAGTGYLYEQYF. CDR3 DNA: TGCAGTGCCCCCGCCGGGACAGGGTACTTATACGAGCAGTACTTC.

This clonotype was counted a few times. The gene calls are TRBV7-2 and TRBJ2-3; D is undetermined. This CDR3 has 15 amino acids. V gave up 2 bases and J gave up 0 bases, with 9 bases separating them. Looked up from germline, CDR1 is SGHTA and CDR2 is FQGNSA. For the CDR3, the DNA is TGTGCCAGCAGCTTATACAGTCCTAGCACAGATACGCAGTATTTT. Its translation: CASSLYSPSTDTQYF.

The genes are TRBV30 and TRBJ2-3; TRBD2 might be the D (5 bases). This CDR3 has 12 amino acids. Per germline, CDR1 GTSNPN and CDR2 SVGIG (reference sequence). The chain's CDR3 is CACTRDTDTQYF. Written as DNA, the CDR3 is TGTGCGTGCACTAGGGACACAGATACGCAGTATTTT.

The chain is built from TRBV5-1 and TRBJ2-3; D perhaps matches TRBD2 (6 bases). This CDR3 contains 15 residues. V lost 4 bases, J lost 2 bases, and 14 bases lay in between. The germline gives CDR1 SGHRS, CDR2 YFSETQ. The CDR3 protein is CASSQGLINTDTQYF. DNA of the CDR3: TGCGCCAGCAGCCAGGGACTCATCAACACAGATACGCAGTATTTT.

In its sample, this clonotype was seen many times. This rearrangement joins TRBV20-1 to TRBJ2-1; D call uncertain. Germline-derived CDR1 and CDR2 are DFQATT and SNEGSKA (reference sequence). The CDR3 has 16 residues. Trimming removed 1 base from V and 0 bases from J, with 13 bases in between. Here the CDR3 DNA reads TGCAGTGCTAGAGCCAGAGGACCCATCTCCTACAATGAGCAGTTCTTC. It specifies CSARARGPISYNEQFF.

The gene calls are TRBV11-1 and TRBJ2-5; no firm D call. Trimming took off 5 bases at V and 4 bases at J, with 11 bases between the two ends. The CDR3 covers 13 residues. Germline loops: CDR1 SGHAT, CDR2 FQDESV (reference sequence). The CDR3 DNA reads as TGTGCCAGCAGCCCCGTGATGGGAGAGACCCAGTACTTC. Translated, it gives CASSPVMGETQYF.

The genes are TRBV20-1 and TRBJ1-1; D may be TRBD1 (5 bases). The length of the CDR3 is 13 residues. Per germline, CDR1 DFQATT and CDR2 SNEGSKA (reference sequence). Trimming stripped 1 base from V and 5 bases from J, with 11 bases between. DNA for the CDR3: TGCAGTGCTAGAGGGCGGTGGGGGACTGAAGCTTTCTTT. Encoded protein: CSARGRWGTEAFF.

This clonotype turned up a few times. The V call is TRBV7-2, the J call TRBJ2-5; D is undetermined. The CDR3 runs 13 residues. Between the trimmed V and J ends, which lost 1 base and 4 bases, there was a span of 7 bases. Germline V gene data show CDR1 as SGHTA and CDR2 as FQGNSA. CDR3 nucleotides: TGTGCCAGCAGCTTAGACTTGGGAGAGACCCAGTACTTC. This codes for CASSLDLGETQYF.

The chain combines TRBV2 with TRBJ1-6; D is possibly TRBD1 (5 bases). Trimming shortened V by 3 bases and J by 9 bases, and 12 bases separated the two germline ends. The CDR3 covers 14 residues. Per germline, CDR1 SNHLY and CDR2 FYNNEI. The CDR3 nucleotides read TGTGCCAGCAGTGATGGGGGGAGGGGTTCACCCCTCCACTTT. This gives the protein CASSDGGRGSPLHF.

The rearrangement joins TRBV5-4 to TRBJ2-5; TRBD1 aligns across 7 bases. Germline CDR1 and CDR2: SGHNT and YYREEE (reference sequence). V lost 2 bases to trimming and J lost 6 bases; unmatched junction nucleotides: 7. The CDR3 has 14 residues. CDR3 sequence (DNA): TGTGCCAGCAGCTTAGGGGGCTTGGGGAAGACCCAGTACTTC. This codes for CASSLGGLGKTQYF.

There are many counts of this clonotype. DNA of the CDR3: TGTGCCAGCAGCCGGACTAGCGGAAATGAGCAGTTCTTC. The encoded protein is CASSRTSGNEQFF. The J gene is TRBJ2-1, the V gene TRBV7-2; 10 bases fit TRBD2. This CDR3 comprises 13 residues. Germline values: CDR1 SGHTA, CDR2 FQGNSA. Trimming cost V 5 bases and J 7 bases; bases outside gene matches: 2.

This clonotype was found many times. J is TRBJ2-7 and V is TRBV19; the D gene could be TRBD1 or TRBD2 (5 bases each). Germline V CDR1 and CDR2: LNHDA, SQIVND (reference sequence). V lost 1 base, J lost 0 bases, and 10 bases lay in between. The CDR3 has 15 amino acids. The CDR3 nucleotides read TGTGCCAGTAGTATAGCCTTCGGGGCCTCCTACGAGCAGTACTTC. Its protein product is CASSIAFGASYEQYF.

In its sample, this clonotype was seen a few times. The chain joins TRBV7-3 to TRBJ1-3; no firm D call. V lost 5 bases and J 0 bases, leaving 5 bases between the germline ends. Per germline, CDR1 SGHTA and CDR2 FQGTGA. This CDR3 contains 13 residues. DNA of the CDR3: TGTGCCAGCAGCACGTACTCTGGAAACACCATATATTTT. Translating it yields CASSTYSGNTIYF. The variable domain in full, with the rest retrieved from reference TRBV7-3 and TRBJ1-3, is GAGVSQTPSNKVTEKGKYVELRCDPISGHTALYWYRQSLGQGPEFLIYFQGTGAADDSGLPNDRFFAVRPEGSVSTLKIQRTERGDSAVYLCASSTYSGNTIYFGEGSWLTVV.

This clonotype has only a few counts. This rearrangement joins TRBV25-1 to TRBJ1-1; possible D gene TRBD1, 5 bases. V was shortened by 9 bases and J by 2 bases, with 16 bases between the two germline ends. This CDR3 comprises 14 residues. Germline V lookup: CDR1 MGHDK, CDR2 SYGVNS. The chain's CDR3 is CASTLGGSNTEAFF. The CDR3 DNA reads as TGTGCCAGTACCCTCGGGGGTAGTAACACTGAAGCTTTCTTT.

The J gene is TRBJ2-3, the V gene TRBV7-6, with 12 bases matching TRBD1. After removal of 5 bases from V and 7 bases from J, the junction contained 4 bases not matched to a gene. Germline CDR1 and CDR2: SGHVS and FNYEAQ. This CDR3 spans 14 amino acids. CDR3 amino acids: CASSQGQGAHTQYF. CDR3 bases: TGTGCCAGCAGCCAGGGACAGGGGGCTCATACGCAGTATTTT.

The chain combines TRBV5-1 with TRBJ2-5; 8 bases are shared with TRBD2. With 2 bases clipped from V and 5 bases from J, the junction kept 11 bases outside the gene matches. Germline values: CDR1 SGHRS, CDR2 YFSETQ. This CDR3 has 16 amino acids. CDR3 bases: TGCGCCAGCAGCTTCGAATGGACTAGCTCGTGGGAGACCCAGTACTTC. It yields the protein CASSFEWTSSWETQYF.

This clonotype was recorded at least ten times. The genes are TRBV20-1 and TRBJ1-1; TRBD1 agrees at 9 bases. The V segment lost 4 bases and the J segment 5 bases; nucleotides outside the gene matches: 14. The CDR3 consists of 16 residues. CDR1 is DFQATT and CDR2 is SNEGSKA in the germline V gene (reference sequence). The CDR3 DNA reads as TGCAGTGCTAATAACCCACAGGGGGCACGCGGGACTGAAGCTTTCTTT. Its protein is CSANNPQGARGTEAFF.

This clonotype has more than one count but fewer than ten. The chain couples TRBV4-1 to TRBJ2-2, with 10 bases aligning to TRBD2. The trim removed 7 bases at V and 2 bases at J, leaving 4 bases unmatched. The CDR3 runs 15 residues. Germline CDR1 reads MGHRA; CDR2 reads YSYEKL. Written as DNA, the CDR3 is TGCGCCAGCACCGAACTAGCGGGAAACACCGGGGAGCTGTTTTTT. It codes for CASTELAGNTGELFF.